A single sample gave rise to the 15 T cell receptor beta chains below, sequenced in a study of cytotoxic CD8 clonotypes in ibrutinib-treated CLL (dated by TCRdb to the early 2020s). The time point label for this specimen denotes: approximately eleven months on ibrutinib. The library came from the immunoSEQ multiplex PCR assay. This immuneACCESS table, as held by TCRdb, lists in-frame sequences with V and J called but not all clones. Of the missing ones, under half trace to an unresolved V gene in checked studies; the others have no known cause. The sample contains more than 200,000 clones, roughly 77% of them found a single time. The ten largest clones capture more than 4.5% of the sample. This sample comprised PBMCs, obtained after 12 months of ibrutinib treatment. The receptors here all came from a human donor with chronic lymphocytic leukemia.

This clone was seen at least ten times. The gene calls are TRBV4-1 and TRBJ2-7; TRBD1 matches 8 bases. The V gene's germline CDR1 is MGHRA and CDR2 YSYEKL. Trimming cost V 0 bases and J 5 bases; bases outside gene matches: 6. This CDR3 is 15 amino acids long. The CDR3 protein is CASSQDPQGADEQYF. The CDR3, as DNA: TGCGCCAGCAGCCAAGATCCTCAGGGGGCGGACGAGCAGTACTTC.

The chain carries TRBV18 and TRBJ2-1; 9 bases map to TRBD1. The CDR3 sequence is 13 residues long. Germline CDR1 and CDR2: KGHSH and LQKENI. V was clipped by 5 bases and J by 8 bases; unmatched bases: 4. The CDR3 loop reads CASSEGTGYEQFF. CDR3 sequence (DNA): TGTGCCAGCTCAGAAGGGACAGGGTATGAGCAGTTCTTC.

This clone has only a few counts. This chain connects TRBV6-5 to TRBJ2-1, with D possibly being TRBD1 (6 bases). This CDR3 comprises 12 residues. Germline values: CDR1 MNHEY, CDR2 SVGAGI. V dropped 10 bases and J dropped 7 bases, with 14 bases sitting between them. This CDR3 reads CATRGLTNEQFF. The CDR3 DNA is TGTGCCACCAGGGGTCTTACGAATGAGCAGTTCTTC.

V and J are TRBV2 and TRBJ2-2; 9 bases agree with TRBD1. This CDR3 comprises 15 residues. Germline values: CDR1 SNHLY, CDR2 FYNNEI. The V gene end was trimmed by 7 bases and the J gene end by 6 bases; junction bases not matched to a gene: 9. The CDR3 bases are TGTGCCAGCACCTCACAGGGGGCGAGGGCCGGGGAGCTGTTTTTT. As protein: CASTSQGARAGELFF.

This clone was seen a few times. This chain connects TRBV4-1 to TRBJ2-7, with D possibly being TRBD1 (5 bases). The V end was cut by 3 bases, the J end by 2 bases, with 11 bases between. The CDR3 covers 14 residues. The germline CDR1 and CDR2 sequences are MGHRA and YSYEKL. The CDR3 DNA reads TGCGCCAGCAGCCATGACAGTTCCCCCTACGAGCAGTACTTC. Amino acid sequence: CASSHDSSPYEQYF.

The table lists this clone with a few counts. In the same sample, other DNA sequences code for this CDR3. The chain uses TRBV30 and TRBJ1-5; D not resolved. Between the trimmed V and J ends, which lost 1 base and 4 bases, there was a span of 8 bases. Germline lookup yields CDR1 GTSNPN and CDR2 SVGIG (reference sequence). The CDR3 is 13 residues long. The CDR3 reads CAWSGGPNQPQHF. Written as DNA, the CDR3 is TGTGCCTGGAGTGGTGGGCCAAATCAGCCCCAGCATTTT.

This rearrangement joins TRBV7-9 to TRBJ1-2; D might be TRBD1 (5 bases). V lost 0 bases, J lost 4 bases, and 9 bases lay in between. CDR1 and CDR2 (germline): SEHNR, FQNEAQ (reference sequence). This CDR3 contains 14 residues. This CDR3 reads CASSLATDAYGYTF. Written as DNA, the CDR3 is TGTGCCAGCAGCTTAGCGACAGACGCCTATGGCTACACCTTC.

The V gene is TRBV10-3, the J gene TRBJ1-4; D gene unclear. V dropped 5 bases and J dropped 3 bases, with 13 bases sitting between them. This CDR3 region has 15 residues. Germline values: CDR1 ENHRY, CDR2 SYGVKD. The CDR3 spells CAISREGNPNEKLFF. Written as DNA, the CDR3 is TGTGCCATCAGTAGGGAAGGCAATCCTAATGAAAAACTGTTTTTT.

This clone showed up just once. V and J are TRBV25-1 and TRBJ2-2; 10 bases fit TRBD1. J lost 7 bases, V lost 3 bases, and 14 bases had no gene match. The germline CDR1 and CDR2 sequences are MGHDK and SYGVNS. This CDR3 spans 18 amino acids. For the CDR3, the DNA is TGTGCCAGCAGTGATTCAATCGGGACAGGGGTTGGGAGCGGGGAGCTGTTTTTT. This codes for CASSDSIGTGVGSGELFF.

V gene TRBV29-1 combines with J gene TRBJ2-1; the D is unclear. This CDR3 has 11 amino acids. Between the trimmed V and J ends, which lost 0 bases and 12 bases, there was a span of 9 bases. Per germline, CDR1 SQVTM and CDR2 ANQGSEA. The CDR3 DNA reads as TGCAGCGTTGAAGATTTAATCGGGCAGTTCTTC. Its protein product is CSVEDLIGQFF.

As regards this clone: The junction does not match germline at one end; this may be a read error. The V call is TRBV5-5, the J call TRBJ1-3, with a tentative D call TRBD1 (6 bases). The CDR3 sequence is 14 residues long. Germline V lookup: CDR1 SGHKS, CDR2 YYEKEE (reference sequence). The CDR3 DNA sequence: TGTGCCACTACGACAGGAAACTCTGGAAACACCGTATATTTT. It specifies CATTTGNSGNTVYF.

This chain joins TRBV21-1 and TRBJ2-7; TRBD1 was called by the table and not checked on the DNA. TRBV21-1 is a pseudogene segment. CDR3 length: 11 residues. The CDR3 sequence is CASSRTGGKYF. The CDR3 DNA reads TGTGCCAGCAGTAGGACAGGAGGTAAGTACTTC.

The rearrangement uses TRBV5-1 and TRBJ2-7, with 9 bases fitting TRBD1. Germline V gene lookup returns CDR1 SGHRS and CDR2 YFSETQ. After removal of 1 base from V and 3 bases from J, the junction contained 5 bases not matched to a gene. This CDR3 is built from 15 residues. The CDR3 nucleotides read TGCGCCAGCAGCTTGAGACAGGGGGGAAACTACGAGCAGTACTTC. This encodes CASSLRQGGNYEQYF. Using reference TRBV5-1 and TRBJ2-7 for the parts outside the CDR3, the full variable domain is KAGVTQTPRYLIKTRGQQVTLSCSPISGHRSVSWYQQTPGQGLQFLFEYFSETQRNKGNFPGRFSGRQFSNSRSEMNVSTLELGDSALYLCASSLRQGGNYEQYFGPGTRLTVT.

J is TRBJ1-1 and V is TRBV5-4; D not certain. Germline CDR1 reads SGHNT; CDR2 reads YYREEE (reference sequence). The CDR3 contains 15 residues. V gave up 2 bases and J gave up 3 bases, with 14 bases separating them. The CDR3 DNA is TGTGCCAGCAGCTTTGGGTCAGGAGGCTACACTGAAGCTTTCTTT. It codes for CASSFGSGGYTEAFF.

This clone was found once. The rearrangement joins TRBV18 to TRBJ2-2; no clear D gene. Looked up from germline, CDR1 is KGHSH and CDR2 is LQKENI. V lost 2 bases and J 3 bases, leaving 13 bases between the germline ends. The CDR3 is made up of 16 amino acids. CDR3 sequence reads: CASSPEVRADTGELFF. The DNA of the CDR3 is TGTGCCAGCTCACCAGAAGTGAGAGCAGACACCGGGGAGCTGTTTTTT.